The present T cell receptor beta chain was sequenced within a study of graft-versus-host responses after intestinal transplantation. Whole-study context: Every recipient underwent anti-thymocyte globulin induction, then tacrolimus and steroids for two to four years.

Libraries were prepared by immunoSEQ multiplex PCR; TCRdb keeps only in-frame clonotypes and omits some of them. Among around 50,000 clones, less than 85% were seen once, and the ten largest hold about 0.42%. Broader study findings: Early declines in HvG clones that occurred post-transplant were associated with peak circulating GvH clone levels. Among recipient marrow samples, GvH clones were found; some appeared first in ileum or blood. Those patients showing graft-donor T cell macrochimerism displayed high graft-versus-host to host-versus-graft clonal ratios in allografts.

V was clipped by 1 base and J by 5 bases; unmatched bases: 3. The CDR3 totals 15 residues. CDR1 is SGHVS, CDR2 FNYEAQ, per germline. In regard to this clone: Its matching antigen is unknown.

The source is a human donor who was the organ donor for an intestinal transplant. The chain combines TRBV7-6 with TRBJ1-5, with 9 nucleotides matching TRBD1. The sample consisted of unstimulated CD4+ T cells sorted from spleen or lymph node cells, taken before transplant. CDR3 in amino acids: CASSLGDRVYQPQHF. As DNA, the CDR3 is TGTGCCAGCAGCTTAGGGGACAGGGTCTATCAGCCCCAGCATTTT.